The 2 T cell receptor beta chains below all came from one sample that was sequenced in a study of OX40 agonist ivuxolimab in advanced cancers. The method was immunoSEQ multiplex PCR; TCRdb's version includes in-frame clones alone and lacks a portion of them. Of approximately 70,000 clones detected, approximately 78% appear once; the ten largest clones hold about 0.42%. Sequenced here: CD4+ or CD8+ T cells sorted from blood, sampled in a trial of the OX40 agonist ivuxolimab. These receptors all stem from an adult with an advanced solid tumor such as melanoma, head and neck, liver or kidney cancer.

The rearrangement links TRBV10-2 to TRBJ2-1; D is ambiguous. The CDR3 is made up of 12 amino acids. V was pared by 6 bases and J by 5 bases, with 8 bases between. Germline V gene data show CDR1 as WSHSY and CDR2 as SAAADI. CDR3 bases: TGCGCCAGCAGGCCACAAAACAATGAGCAGTTCTTC. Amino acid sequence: CASRPQNNEQFF.

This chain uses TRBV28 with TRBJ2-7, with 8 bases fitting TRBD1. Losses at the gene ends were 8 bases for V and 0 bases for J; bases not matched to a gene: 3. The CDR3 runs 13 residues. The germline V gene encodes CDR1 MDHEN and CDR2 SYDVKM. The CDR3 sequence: CASGTGSSYEQYV. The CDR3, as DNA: TGTGCCAGCGGGACAGGTAGCTCCTACGAGCAGTACGTC.